Listed below are T cell receptor beta chains from one sample, sequenced in a study of cytomegalovirus exposure and HLA in healthy donors. Produced via immunoSEQ multiplex PCR; TCRdb's table is partial and in-frame only. The sample records about 57,000 clones, roughly 90% being singletons. Sequenced input: PBMCs. All receptors come from a woman under 30 in good health and CMV-seronegative. The CDR3 runs from the conserved cysteine through the conserved F or W. A D gene is named only where the DNA matches it firmly. For some rows the clone size is stated as once, few or many, or as a class when expanded; others skip it.

D: -; size: -; V: TRBV19; J: TRBJ2-7; CDR3: CASSPGLDYEQYF; DNA: TGTGCCAGTAGTCCGGGATTGGACTACGAGCAGTACTTC
D: TRBD2; size: -; V: TRBV6-1; J: TRBJ2-7; CDR3: CASWEGRDYEQYF; DNA: TGTGCCAGCTGGGAGGGCAGGGACTACGAGCAGTACTTC
D: -; size: -; V: TRBV30; J: TRBJ1-1; CDR3: CAWSRGRVNTEAFF; DNA: TGTGCCTGGAGCAGAGGCCGGGTGAACACTGAAGCTTTCTTT
D: -; size: -; V: TRBV18; J: TRBJ2-3; CDR3: CASSVTRGTDTQYF; DNA: TGTGCCAGCTCAGTGACTAGAGGAACAGATACGCAGTATTTT
D: TRBD1; size: -; V: TRBV5-4; J: TRBJ1-4; CDR3: CASSLGGPGGFEKLFF; DNA: TGTGCCAGCAGCTTGGGCGGGCCAGGGGGCTTTGAAAAACTGTTTTTT
D: -; size: -; V: TRBV5-4; J: TRBJ2-3; CDR3: CASSLGRGPRTDTQYF; DNA: TGTGCCAGCAGCTTGGGGCGCGGGCCACGCACAGATACGCAGTATTTT
D: TRBD2; size: -; V: TRBV18; J: TRBJ2-7; CDR3: CASRPSGRVHEQYF; DNA: TGTGCCAGCCGTCCTAGCGGGAGGGTCCACGAGCAGTACTTC
D: TRBD1; size: -; V: TRBV30; J: TRBJ1-6; CDR3: CACRGNSPLHF; DNA: TGTGCCTGCAGGGGGAATTCACCCCTCCACTTT
D: -; size: few; V: TRBV6-5; J: TRBJ1-1; CDR3: CASSFTSGTEAFF; DNA: TGTGCCAGCAGTTTTACCTCGGGCACTGAAGCTTTCTTT
D: TRBD1; size: once; V: TRBV5-4; J: TRBJ1-6; CDR3: CASSFRGQGGHNSPLHF; DNA: TGTGCCAGCAGCTTTCGCGGACAGGGCGGCCATAATTCACCCCTCCACTTT
D: TRBD2; size: -; V: TRBV15; J: TRBJ2-5; CDR3: CATSRPSGRALGETQYF; DNA: TGTGCCACCAGCAGACCTAGCGGGAGGGCCCTTGGTGAGACCCAGTACTTC
D: TRBD2; size: -; V: TRBV5-1; J: TRBJ2-3; CDR3: CASSPGTSGTDTQYF; DNA: TGCGCCAGCAGCCCCGGGACTAGCGGCACAGATACGCAGTATTTT
D: TRBD2; size: once; V: TRBV18; J: TRBJ2-1; CDR3: CASSPPSGGAGPEQFF; DNA: TGTGCCAGCTCACCACCTAGCGGGGGGGCCGGGCCTGAGCAGTTCTTC
D: TRBD2; size: -; V: TRBV7-2; J: TRBJ2-3; CDR3: CASSSIAGGGPDTQYF; DNA: TGTGCCAGCAGCTCCATAGCGGGGGGAGGCCCAGATACGCAGTATTTT
D: -; size: -; V: TRBV28; J: TRBJ1-1; CDR3: CASTPRGFYTEAFF; DNA: TGTGCCAGCACCCCCCGGGGGTTCTACACTGAAGCTTTCTTT